A single sample is the source of the 24 T cell receptor beta chains below, sequenced in a study of tumor-infiltrating lymphocytes in primary liver carcinoma. Researchers drew blood RNA from unsorted whole blood and extracted germline DNA as well. TCR beta cDNA came from around 500 ng total RNA, primed with a constant-region primer. Generation of the TCR beta libraries relied on three nested multiplex PCR rounds using slightly modified ARM-PCR. Use of TRBV1-TRBV30 forward primers with a C-beta reverse primer characterized the first two PCR rounds, which lasted around 9 cycles each. TCRdb fed the multiplex PCR reads into MiXCR, producing one record per CDR3 protein. The repertoire holds some 190,000 distinct CDR3 sequences, 50% to 75% seen once, with 65% to 80% in the top ten. Specimen: peripheral blood. The origin of the receptors is a man in his forties or fifties with primary liver carcinoma and hepatitis B virus infection.

As concerns this clonotype: Because it lacks the conserved phenylalanine or tryptophan at the end, this CDR3 is likely a read error. The V gene is TRBV11-2, the J gene TRBJ2-1; no reliable D call. The germline gives CDR1 SGHAT, CDR2 FQNNGV. CDR3 length: 13 amino acids. The CDR3 bases are TGTGCCGGCAGGCTCTTTTCTGTATATGAGCAGTTCATT. It encodes CAGRLFSVYEQFI.

Comments on this clonotype: One end of the junction varies from germline; a read error may be responsible. The chain is built from TRBV12-3 or TRBV12-4 and TRBJ2-5, with 8 nucleotides matching TRBD1. The CDR3 runs to 15 residues. Here the CDR3 reads CANSLGTGGGETQYF. The CDR3 DNA sequence: TGTGCCAACAGTTTAGGTACAGGGGGAGGAGAGACCCAGTACTTC.

This CDR3 reads CASSLLGTGNTEAFF. The DNA of the CDR3 is TGTGCCAGCAGCCTCCTCGGGACAGGGAACACTGAAGCTTTCTTT. The chain recombines TRBV6-2 or TRBV6-3 with TRBJ1-1, with 8 nucleotides matching TRBD1. The CDR3 is 15 residues long. J lost 1 base, V lost 6 bases, and 7 bases had no gene match. The germline CDR1 and CDR2 sequences are MNHEY and SVGEGT.

This clonotype was counted ten times or more. The genes are TRBV11-2 and TRBJ1-1; maybe TRBD1 (5 bases). Trimming took 3 bases from V and 6 from J, leaving 8 bases between them. CDR1 and CDR2 from the germline V gene are SGHAT and FQNNGV. The CDR3 consists of 12 residues. The CDR3 bases are TGTGCCAGCAGCTTTGGGGACGCTGAAGCTTTCTTT. This gives the protein CASSFGDAEAFF.

The sample holds one count of this clonotype. The junction does not match germline at one end; this may be a read error. The chain joins TRBV5-6 to TRBJ2-7; maybe TRBD2 (6 bases). This CDR3 has 17 residues. Germline CDR1 SGHDT, CDR2 YYEEEE. In nucleotides, the CDR3 is TGTGCCAGCAGCTTGAAACAAGCGGGTGACCCCGGTTACGGGCAGTACTTC. Translation gives CASSLKQAGDPGYGQYF.

The chain combines TRBV29-1 with TRBJ2-3, with TRBD2 identical over 15 bases. CDR3 size: 14 residues. J gave up 4 bases and V 4 bases, and 0 bases lay outside the gene matches. CDR1 and CDR2 from the germline V gene are SQVTM and ANQGSEA. CDR3 sequence (DNA): TGCAGCGTTGGGACTAGCGGGAGGGCAGATACGCAGTATTTT. It specifies CSVGTSGRADTQYF.

The chain couples TRBV4-1 to TRBJ2-2; D is perhaps TRBD1 or TRBD2 (5 bases each). Germline V lookup: CDR1 MGHRA, CDR2 YSYEKL. The CDR3 consists of 15 residues. Trimming left V 4 bases short and J 1 base short, with 10 bases between. In DNA form, the CDR3 reads TGCGCCAGCAGCCCGGGACGGATGAACACCGGGGAGCTGTTTTTT. Amino acids: CASSPGRMNTGELFF.

This clonotype was picked up one time. Relative to the germline gene, one junction end is altered; a read error may explain this. The CDR3 DNA reads as TGCATCAGCAGCGCGGGACAGCATTTCTTC. It translates to CISSAGQHFF. The rearrangement links TRBV4-1 to TRBJ2-1, with D maybe TRBD1 (7 bases). The CDR3 spans 10 residues. CDR1 is MGHRA, CDR2 YSYEKL, per germline.

Remarks on this clonotype: One end of the junction is discordant with germline, which a read error may explain. The chain is built from TRBV11-2 and TRBJ2-7, with D perhaps being TRBD1 or TRBD2 (5 bases each). The CDR3 runs to 14 residues. Germline CDR1 and CDR2: SGHAT and FQNNGV. The CDR3 loop reads CAISLGTGTYERYF. The CDR3 coding sequence is TGTGCCATCAGCTTAGGGACGGGTACCTACGAGCGGTACTTC. Combining the CDR3 with reference TRBV11-2 and TRBJ2-7 gives the whole variable domain EAGVAQSPRYKIIEKRQSVAFWCNPISGHATLYWYQQILGQGPKLLIQFQNNGVVDDSQLPKDRFSAERLKGVDSTLKIQPAKLEDSAVYLCAISLGTGTYERYFGPGTRLTVT.

This clonotype turned up a few times. This chain joins TRBV6-5 and TRBJ2-1; no clear D gene. V was trimmed by 2 bases and J by 3 bases, leaving 8 bases between them. The CDR3 is made up of 14 amino acids. Germline V gives CDR1 MNHEY, CDR2 SVGAGI. CDR3 nucleotides: TGTGCCAGCAGTTACCTTGGAGACTACAATGAGCAGTTCTTC. This translates into CASSYLGDYNEQFF.

On this clonotype itself: One junction end does not reproduce the germline sequence, and a read error may be involved. The J gene is TRBJ2-5, the V gene TRBV5-1, with D possibly TRBD2 on 5 matching bases. The CDR3 is made up of 15 amino acids. Germline V gene lookup returns CDR1 SGHRS and CDR2 YFSETQ. The CDR3 region is CASSLAASLQDTQYF. Written as DNA, the CDR3 is TGCGCCAGCAGCTTGGCCGCTAGCCTCCAAGATACCCAGTACTTC.

This clonotype was recorded many times. The chain links TRBV29-1 to TRBJ2-3; D call uncertain. The CDR3 runs 10 residues. V lost 3 bases to trimming and J lost 6 bases, with 4 bases between them. Germline loops: CDR1 SQVTM, CDR2 ANQGSEA. CDR3 DNA: TGCAGCGTTGACTGGGATACGCAGTATTTT. Protein sequence: CSVDWDTQYF.

J is TRBJ2-1 and V is TRBV4-2; 9 nucleotides agree with TRBD2. The germline V gene encodes CDR1 LGHNA and CDR2 YNFKEQ. There are 16 residues in the CDR3. V was clipped by 3 bases and J by 5 bases; unmatched bases: 8. The CDR3 is CASSQDLAGRHNEQFF. DNA of the CDR3: TGTGCCAGCAGCCAGGATCTAGCGGGAAGGCACAATGAGCAGTTCTTC.

The chain joins TRBV6-2 or TRBV6-3 to TRBJ1-4, with D perhaps matching TRBD1 (5 bases). This CDR3 is 17 amino acids long. Trimming removed 2 bases from V and 2 bases from J, with 15 bases in between. The germline gives CDR1 MNHEY, CDR2 SVGEGT. CDR3 sequence (DNA): TGTGCCAGCAGTTACAGTGTCAGGGAGGCGACTAATGAAAAACTGTTTTTT. Protein: CASSYSVREATNEKLFF.

The genes are TRBV6-1 and TRBJ1-6; D is unclear. From germline, CDR1 is MNHNS and CDR2 SASEGT. CDR3 length equals 18 residues. V was shortened by 4 bases and J by 8 bases, with 24 bases between the two germline ends. This CDR3 reads CASSGRAGLSLGDSPLHF. The CDR3 nucleotides are TGTGCCAGCAGTGGAAGGGCAGGTCTCTCCCTGGGTGATTCACCCCTCCACTTT.

The chain is built from TRBV6-1 and TRBJ1-6; the D gene is possibly TRBD1 (6 bases). The CDR3 is made up of 16 amino acids. Germline V gene data show CDR1 as MNHNS and CDR2 as SASEGT. V lost 4 bases and J lost 0, with 10 bases in between. For the CDR3, the DNA is TGTGCCAGCAGTGGGACAGCGCACTCCTATAATTCACCCCTCCACTTT. Residues: CASSGTAHSYNSPLHF.

The CDR3 DNA reads as TGTGCCAACACTTCGACCGGGACAGGGGGAACCCCCAACGCCCTCTATGGCTACACCTTC. As protein: CANTSTGTGGTPNALYGYTF. This sequence joins TRBV28 and TRBJ1-2; 11 bases agree with TRBD1. With 10 bases clipped from V and 4 bases from J, the junction kept 26 bases outside the gene matches. This CDR3 is built from 20 residues. Per the germline V gene, CDR1 is MDHEN and CDR2 is SYDVKM.

As DNA, the CDR3 is TGTGCCAGCAGCATGACTAGAGGGAAAGGATATTTT. Protein product: CASSMTRGKGYF. V and J are TRBV11-2 and TRBJ2-3; possible D gene TRBD2, 6 bases. This CDR3 comprises 12 residues. CDR1 is SGHAT and CDR2 is FQNNGV in the germline V gene. With 5 bases removed from V and 15 bases from J, the gap between germline ends came to 18 bases.

This clonotype appeared a single time. This likely comes from a read error, as the CDR3 has no conserved phenylalanine or tryptophan at its end. The chain carries TRBV30 and TRBJ1-2, with a tentative D call TRBD1 (6 bases). V lost 4 bases and J lost 4, with 16 bases in between. CDR3 length: 14 residues. The V gene's germline CDR1 is GTSNPN and CDR2 SVGIG (reference sequence). In DNA form, the CDR3 reads TGTGCCTGGAAAGGGAAAGGGGGAGGCTATGGCTACACCGTC. The encoded protein is CAWKGKGGGYGYTV.

The chain recombines TRBV6-5 with TRBJ1-1, with D uncertain. Per the germline V gene, CDR1 is MNHEY and CDR2 is SVGAGI. The CDR3 consists of 10 residues. V was trimmed by 8 bases and J by 8 bases, leaving 9 bases between them. The CDR3 region is CASGREEAFF. As DNA, the CDR3 is TGTGCCAGCGGTAGAGAGGAAGCTTTCTTT.

This clonotype was seen repeatedly, ten times or more. V usage is TRBV11-2 and J usage is TRBJ2-2; 10 bases fit TRBD2. Trimming at V came to 3 bases and at J to 6 bases, leaving 7 bases not matched to a gene. Germline CDR1 and CDR2: SGHAT and FQNNGV. The CDR3 consists of 16 residues. The CDR3 sequence: CASSLTGLAVAGELFF. The CDR3 DNA reads as TGTGCCAGCAGCTTGACCGGACTAGCGGTTGCCGGGGAGCTGTTTTTT.

The sample holds many counts of this clonotype. V usage is TRBV11-2 and J usage is TRBJ1-2; D may be TRBD1 (5 bases). The CDR3 runs 16 residues. V lost 2 bases and J lost 0, with 13 bases in between. Germline-derived CDR1 and CDR2 are SGHAT and FQNNGV. The CDR3 sequence: CASSLQGREANYGYTF. CDR3 coding DNA: TGTGCCAGCAGCTTACAGGGACGGGAAGCTAACTATGGCTACACCTTC.

As for this clonotype: An end of the junction differs from the germline gene, which may be a read error. The CDR3 protein is CVSSQDRGQLNTEAFF. CDR3 coding DNA: TGTGTCAGCAGCCAAGATCGTGGTCAGCTGAACACTGAAGCTTTCTTT. The chain recombines TRBV14 with TRBJ1-1; D not resolved. The CDR3 runs 16 residues. In germline, CDR1 is SGHDN, CDR2 FVKESK. The entire variable domain, with the rest obtained from reference TRBV14 and TRBJ1-1, is as follows: EAGVTQFPSHSVIEKGQTVTLRCDPISGHDNLYWYRRVMGKEIKFLLHFVKESKQDESGMPNNRFLAERTGGTYSTLKVQPAELEDSGVYFCVSSQDRGQLNTEAFFGQGTRLTVV.

The chain employs TRBV12-3 or TRBV12-4 and TRBJ1-1; TRBD1 might be the D (6 bases). CDR3 length equals 14 residues. V dropped 6 bases and J dropped 5 bases, with 16 bases sitting between them. The CDR3 DNA is TGTGCCAGCAGACCACCCTACAGGGAAACTGAAGCTTTCTTT. Protein product: CASRPPYRETEAFF.